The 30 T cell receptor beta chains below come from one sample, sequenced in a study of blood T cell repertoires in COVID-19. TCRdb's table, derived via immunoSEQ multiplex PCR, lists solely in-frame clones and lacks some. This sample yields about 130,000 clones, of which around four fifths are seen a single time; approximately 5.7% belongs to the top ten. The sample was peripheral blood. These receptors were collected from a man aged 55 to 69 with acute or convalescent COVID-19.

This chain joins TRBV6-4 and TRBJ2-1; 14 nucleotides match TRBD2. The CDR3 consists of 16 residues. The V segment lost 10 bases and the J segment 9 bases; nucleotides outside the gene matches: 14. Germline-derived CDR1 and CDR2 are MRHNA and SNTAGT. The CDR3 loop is CANLRIRTSGGIEQFF. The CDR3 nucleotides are TGTGCCAACCTTCGAATTCGGACTAGCGGGGGGATTGAGCAGTTCTTC.

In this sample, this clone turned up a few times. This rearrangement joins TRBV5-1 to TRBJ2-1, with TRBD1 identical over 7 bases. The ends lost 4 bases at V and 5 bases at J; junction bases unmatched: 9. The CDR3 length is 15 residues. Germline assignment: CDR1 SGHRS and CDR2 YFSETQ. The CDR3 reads CASSQTGSFDNEQFF. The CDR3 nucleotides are TGCGCCAGCAGCCAGACAGGGTCGTTCGACAATGAGCAGTTCTTC.

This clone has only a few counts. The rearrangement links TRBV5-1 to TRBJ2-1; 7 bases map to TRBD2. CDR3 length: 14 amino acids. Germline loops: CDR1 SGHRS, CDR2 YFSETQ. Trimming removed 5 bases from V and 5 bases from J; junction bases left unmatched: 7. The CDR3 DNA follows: TGCGCCAGCAGTTCCCTAGCGGTAAACAATGAGCAGTTCTTC. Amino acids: CASSSLAVNNEQFF.

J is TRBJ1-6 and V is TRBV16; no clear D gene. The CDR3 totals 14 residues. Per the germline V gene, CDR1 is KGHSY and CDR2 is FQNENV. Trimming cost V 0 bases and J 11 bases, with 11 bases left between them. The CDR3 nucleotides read TGTGCCAGCAGCCAATCGATTTCGGGGACACCCCTCCACTTT. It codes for CASSQSISGTPLHF. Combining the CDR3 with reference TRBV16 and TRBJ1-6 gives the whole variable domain GEEVAQTPKHLVRGEGQKAKLYCAPIKGHSYVFWYQQVLKNEFKFLISFQNENVFDETGMPKERFSAKCLPNSPCSLEIQATKLEDSAVYFCASSQSISGTPLHFGNGTRLTVT.

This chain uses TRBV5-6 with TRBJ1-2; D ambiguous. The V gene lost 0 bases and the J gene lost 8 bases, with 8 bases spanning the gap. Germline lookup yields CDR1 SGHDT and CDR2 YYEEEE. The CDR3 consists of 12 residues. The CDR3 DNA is TGTGCCAGCAGCTTGGATAGGGAGGGCTACACCTTC. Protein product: CASSLDREGYTF.

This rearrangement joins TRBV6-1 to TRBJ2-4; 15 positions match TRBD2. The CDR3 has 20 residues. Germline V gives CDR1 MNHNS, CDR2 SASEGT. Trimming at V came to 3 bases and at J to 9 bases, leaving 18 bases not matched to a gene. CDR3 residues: CASSDLSGTSGGRIRSIQYF. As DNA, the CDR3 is TGTGCCAGCAGTGACCTCTCCGGGACTAGCGGGGGGCGGATTCGGAGCATTCAGTACTTC.

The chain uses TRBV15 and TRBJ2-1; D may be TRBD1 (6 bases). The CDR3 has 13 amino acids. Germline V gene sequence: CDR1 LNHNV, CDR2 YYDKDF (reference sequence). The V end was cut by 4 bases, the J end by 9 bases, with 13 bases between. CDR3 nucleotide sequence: TGTGCCACCAGCAATCAGGGGCGCGGTGAGCAGTTCTTC. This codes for CATSNQGRGEQFF.

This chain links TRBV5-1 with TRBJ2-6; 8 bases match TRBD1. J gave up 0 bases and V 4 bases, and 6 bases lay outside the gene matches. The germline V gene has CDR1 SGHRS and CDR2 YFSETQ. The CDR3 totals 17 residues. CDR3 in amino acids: CASSTGQAFSGANVLTF. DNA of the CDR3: TGCGCCAGCAGCACGGGACAGGCGTTCTCTGGGGCCAACGTCCTGACTTTC.

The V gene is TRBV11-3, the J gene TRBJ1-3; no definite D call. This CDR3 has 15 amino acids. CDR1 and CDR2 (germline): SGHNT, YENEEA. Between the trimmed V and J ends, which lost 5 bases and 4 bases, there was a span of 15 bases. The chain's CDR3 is CASSPFGGPGNTIYF. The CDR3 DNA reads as TGTGCCAGCAGCCCGTTCGGAGGGCCGGGAAACACCATATATTTT. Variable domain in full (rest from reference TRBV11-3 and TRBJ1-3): EAGVVQSPRYKIIEKKQPVAFWCNPISGHNTLYWYLQNLGQGPELLIRYENEEAVDDSQLPKDRFSAERLKGVDSTLKIQPAELGDSAVYLCASSPFGGPGNTIYFGEGSWLTVV.

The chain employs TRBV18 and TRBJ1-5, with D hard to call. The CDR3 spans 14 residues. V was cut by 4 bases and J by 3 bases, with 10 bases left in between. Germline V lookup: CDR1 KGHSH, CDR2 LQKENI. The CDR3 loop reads CASSRAGLNQPQHF. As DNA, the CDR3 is TGTGCCAGCTCACGTGCAGGTCTCAATCAGCCCCAGCATTTT.

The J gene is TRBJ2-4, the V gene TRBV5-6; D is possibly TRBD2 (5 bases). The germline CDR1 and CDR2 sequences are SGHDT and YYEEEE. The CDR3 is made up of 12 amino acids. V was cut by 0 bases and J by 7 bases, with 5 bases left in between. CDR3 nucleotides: TGTGCCAGCAGCTTGGGAGGGAACATTCAGTACTTC. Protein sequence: CASSLGGNIQYF.

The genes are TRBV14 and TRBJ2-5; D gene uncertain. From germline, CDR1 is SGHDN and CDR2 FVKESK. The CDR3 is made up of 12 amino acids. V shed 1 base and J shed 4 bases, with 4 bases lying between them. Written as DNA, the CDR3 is TGTGCCAGCAGCCAAGGTCGAGAGACCCAGTACTTC. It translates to CASSQGRETQYF.

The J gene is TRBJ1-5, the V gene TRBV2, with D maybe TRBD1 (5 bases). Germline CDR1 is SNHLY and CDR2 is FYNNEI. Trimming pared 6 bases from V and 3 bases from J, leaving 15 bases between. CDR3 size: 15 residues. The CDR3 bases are TGTGCCAGCAGAGTGGACATCAGGTACAATCAGCCCCAGCATTTT. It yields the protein CASRVDIRYNQPQHF.

This CDR3 reads CASSLGLGQGQFF. CDR3 in DNA: TGTGCCAGCAGCTTAGGGCTCGGGCAGGGGCAGTTCTTC. The chain combines TRBV7-2 with TRBJ2-1, with D perhaps matching TRBD1 (5 bases). The V gene lost 1 base and the J gene lost 12 bases, with 13 bases spanning the gap. This CDR3 is 13 amino acids long. The germline V gene encodes CDR1 SGHTA and CDR2 FQGNSA.

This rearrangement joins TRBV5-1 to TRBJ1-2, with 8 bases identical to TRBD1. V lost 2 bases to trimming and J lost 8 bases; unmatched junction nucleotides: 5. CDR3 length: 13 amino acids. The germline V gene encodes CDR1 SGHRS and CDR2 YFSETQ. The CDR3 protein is CASSFQGAEGYTF. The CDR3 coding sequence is TGCGCCAGCAGCTTCCAGGGGGCGGAGGGCTACACCTTC.

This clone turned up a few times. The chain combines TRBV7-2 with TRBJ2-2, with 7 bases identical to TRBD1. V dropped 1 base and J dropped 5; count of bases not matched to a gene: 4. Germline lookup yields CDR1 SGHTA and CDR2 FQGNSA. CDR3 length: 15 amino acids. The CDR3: CASSLGVQGTGELFF. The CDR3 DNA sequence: TGTGCCAGCAGCTTAGGGGTACAGGGGACCGGGGAGCTGTTTTTT.

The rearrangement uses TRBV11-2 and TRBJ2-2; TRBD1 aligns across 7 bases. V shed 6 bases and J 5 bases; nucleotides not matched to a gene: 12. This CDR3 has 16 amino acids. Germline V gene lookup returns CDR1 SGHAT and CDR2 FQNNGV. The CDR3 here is CASSWTQGVGTGELFF. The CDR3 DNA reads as TGTGCCAGCAGTTGGACTCAGGGGGTCGGGACCGGGGAGCTGTTTTTT.

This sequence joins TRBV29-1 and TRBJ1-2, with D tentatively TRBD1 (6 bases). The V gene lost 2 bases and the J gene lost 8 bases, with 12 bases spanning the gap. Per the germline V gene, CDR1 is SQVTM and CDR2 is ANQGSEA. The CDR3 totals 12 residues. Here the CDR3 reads CSVERGSKGYTF. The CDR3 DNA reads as TGCAGCGTTGAAAGGGGGTCTAAGGGCTACACCTTC.

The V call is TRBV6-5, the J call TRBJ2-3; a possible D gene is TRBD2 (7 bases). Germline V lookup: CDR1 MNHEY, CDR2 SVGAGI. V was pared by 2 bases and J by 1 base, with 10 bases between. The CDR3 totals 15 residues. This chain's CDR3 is CASSYGGARTDTQYF. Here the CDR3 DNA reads TGTGCCAGCAGTTACGGGGGGGCCCGCACAGATACGCAGTATTTT.

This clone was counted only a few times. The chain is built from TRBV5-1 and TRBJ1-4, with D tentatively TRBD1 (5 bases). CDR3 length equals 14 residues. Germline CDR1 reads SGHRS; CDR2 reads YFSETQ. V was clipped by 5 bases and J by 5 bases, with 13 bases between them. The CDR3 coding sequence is TGCGCCAGCAGGAAAGACAGTACGAATGAAAAACTGTTTTTT. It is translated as CASRKDSTNEKLFF.

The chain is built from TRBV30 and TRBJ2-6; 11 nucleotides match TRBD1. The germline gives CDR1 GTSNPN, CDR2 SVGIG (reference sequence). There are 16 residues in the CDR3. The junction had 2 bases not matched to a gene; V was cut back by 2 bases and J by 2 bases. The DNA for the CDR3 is TGTGCCTGGAGTCAGGGACAGGGGGCTGGGGCCAACGTCCTGACTTTC. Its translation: CAWSQGQGAGANVLTF.

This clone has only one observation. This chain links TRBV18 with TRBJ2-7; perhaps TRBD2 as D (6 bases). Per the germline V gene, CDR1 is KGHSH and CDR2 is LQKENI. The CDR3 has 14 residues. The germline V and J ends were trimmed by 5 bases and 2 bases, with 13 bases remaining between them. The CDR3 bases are TGTGCCAGCTCAGGGACGGGGAGGACCTACGAGCAGTACTTC. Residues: CASSGTGRTYEQYF.

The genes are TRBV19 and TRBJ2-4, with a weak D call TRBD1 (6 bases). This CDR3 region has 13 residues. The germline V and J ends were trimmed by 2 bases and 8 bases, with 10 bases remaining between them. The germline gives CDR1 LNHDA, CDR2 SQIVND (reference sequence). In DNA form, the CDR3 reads TGTGCCAGTAGTATAAACGCAGGGGACATTCAGTACTTC. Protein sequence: CASSINAGDIQYF.

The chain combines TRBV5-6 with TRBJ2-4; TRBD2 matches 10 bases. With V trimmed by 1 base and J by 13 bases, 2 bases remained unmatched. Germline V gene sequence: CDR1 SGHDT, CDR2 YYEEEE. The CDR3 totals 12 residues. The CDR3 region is CASSLTGLAQYF. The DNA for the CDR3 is TGTGCCAGCAGCTTGACGGGACTAGCGCAGTACTTC.

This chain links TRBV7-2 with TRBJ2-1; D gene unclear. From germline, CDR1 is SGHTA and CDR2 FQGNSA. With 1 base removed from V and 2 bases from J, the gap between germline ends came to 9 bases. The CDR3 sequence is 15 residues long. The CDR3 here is CASSLDRQTYNEQFF. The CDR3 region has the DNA TGTGCCAGCAGCTTAGATCGTCAGACCTACAATGAGCAGTTCTTC.

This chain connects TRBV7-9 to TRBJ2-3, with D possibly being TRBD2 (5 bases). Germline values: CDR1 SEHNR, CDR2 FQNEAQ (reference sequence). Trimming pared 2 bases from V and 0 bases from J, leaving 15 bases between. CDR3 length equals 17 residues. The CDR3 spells CASSLTSGRTSTDTQYF. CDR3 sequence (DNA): TGTGCCAGCAGCTTAACCAGCGGACGAACTAGCACAGATACGCAGTATTTT. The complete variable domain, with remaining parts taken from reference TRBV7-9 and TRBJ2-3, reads DTGVSQNPRHKITKRGQNVTFRCDPISEHNRLYWYRQTLGQGPEFLTYFQNEAQLEKSRLLSDRFSAERPKGSFSTLEIQRTEQGDSAMYLCASSLTSGRTSTDTQYFGPGTRLTVL.

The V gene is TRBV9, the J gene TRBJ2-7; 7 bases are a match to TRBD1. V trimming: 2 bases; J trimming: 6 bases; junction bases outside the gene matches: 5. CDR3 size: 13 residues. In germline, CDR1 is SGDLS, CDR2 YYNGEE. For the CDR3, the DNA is TGTGCCAGCAGCGTCGATGACAGGGCCGAGCAGTACTTC. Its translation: CASSVDDRAEQYF.

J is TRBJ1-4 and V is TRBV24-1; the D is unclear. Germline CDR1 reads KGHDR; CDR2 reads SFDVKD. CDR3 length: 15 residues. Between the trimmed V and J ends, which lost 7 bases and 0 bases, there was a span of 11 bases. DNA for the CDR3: TGTGCCACCAGCCCAGGATCGACAACTAATGAAAAACTGTTTTTT. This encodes CATSPGSTTNEKLFF.

CDR3 in amino acids: CASTTGQGYGYTF. CDR3 in DNA: TGTGCCAGCACAACAGGACAGGGGTATGGCTACACCTTC. The chain links TRBV18 to TRBJ1-2; TRBD1 agrees at 9 bases. CDR1 KGHSH and CDR2 LQKENI come from the germline V gene. J lost 5 bases, V lost 8 bases, and 6 bases had no gene match. The CDR3 is 13 residues long.

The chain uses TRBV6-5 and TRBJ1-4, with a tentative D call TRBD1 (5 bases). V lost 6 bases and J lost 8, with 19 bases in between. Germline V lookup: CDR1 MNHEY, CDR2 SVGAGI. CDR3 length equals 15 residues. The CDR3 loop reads CASRPLGREEEKLFF. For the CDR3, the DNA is TGTGCCAGCAGACCCCTCGGCAGGGAGGAGGAAAAACTGTTTTTT.